The text below deals with one T cell receptor beta chain. The sample comes from a study of shared clonotypes between healthy human individuals. About the study: The donors, two women and a few men, were aged 18 to 49.

Deletions cut 6 bases from V and 5 bases from J, with 16 bases between. The germline CDR1 and CDR2 sequences are KGHSH and LQKENI. This CDR3 comprises 15 residues. Deep was the level used in running the assay. This table comes from immunoSEQ multiplex PCR, and its TCRdb copy is limited to in-frame clones, with some not included. Among 600,000 to 700,000 clones, 73% were seen once, and the ten largest hold 1.5% to 2%. The sequence was collected from a woman in her 30s in good health. This chain uses TRBV18 with TRBJ2-2, with D possibly matching TRBD2 (5 bases). Sequenced input: memory CD4+ T cells sorted from blood. Subset specified: CD45RA-negative fraction. The CDR3 bases are TGTGCCAGCTCCAACGACGCGGGCCGAACCGGGGAGCTGTTTTTT. This sequence encodes CASSNDAGRTGELFF.